This TCR beta chain stems from a study of PD-1 and CTLA-4 blockade in melanoma. Some clones are missing from TCRdb's copy, which holds only in-frame ones; the method was immunoSEQ multiplex PCR. This sample has tens of thousands of clones; under 95% occur once, and the top ten carry over 8.5%. Per germline, CDR1 MGHRA and CDR2 YSYEKL. The CDR3 consists of 16 residues. The trim removed 0 bases at V and 2 bases at J, leaving 5 bases unmatched. This sequence was found in a human donor with melanoma. V usage is TRBV4-1 and J usage is TRBJ2-3; 7 nucleotides match TRBD1. The sample consisted of CD8+ T cells from peripheral blood, taken from a patient given anti-PD-1 treatment. This CDR3 is CASSQDWGQNTDTQYF. In nucleotides, the CDR3 is TGCGCCAGCAGCCAAGATTGGGGACAGAACACAGATACGCAGTATTTT.